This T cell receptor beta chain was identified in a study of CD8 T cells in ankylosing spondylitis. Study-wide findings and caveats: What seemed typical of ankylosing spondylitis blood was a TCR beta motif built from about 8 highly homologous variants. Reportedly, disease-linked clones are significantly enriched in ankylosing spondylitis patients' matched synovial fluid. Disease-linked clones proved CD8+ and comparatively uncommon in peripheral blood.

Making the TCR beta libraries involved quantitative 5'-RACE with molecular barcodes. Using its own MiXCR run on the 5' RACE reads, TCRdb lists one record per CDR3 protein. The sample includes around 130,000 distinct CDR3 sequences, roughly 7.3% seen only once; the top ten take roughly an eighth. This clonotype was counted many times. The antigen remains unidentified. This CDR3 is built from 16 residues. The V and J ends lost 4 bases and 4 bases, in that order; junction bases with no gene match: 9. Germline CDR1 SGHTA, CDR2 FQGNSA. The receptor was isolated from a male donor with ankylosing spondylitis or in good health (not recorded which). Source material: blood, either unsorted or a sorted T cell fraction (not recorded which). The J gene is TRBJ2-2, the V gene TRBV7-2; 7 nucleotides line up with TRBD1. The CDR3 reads CASSSNPAGGTGELFF. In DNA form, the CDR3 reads TGTGCCAGCAGCTCCAATCCGGCAGGGGGCACCGGGGAGCTGTTTTTT.